This T cell receptor beta chain was found in a study of blood T cell repertoires in COVID-19. The wider study: Researchers got acute and convalescent COVID-19 samples from the United States, Italy and Spain. T cells, B-cell-depleted T cells, or PBMCs provided the cDNA or gDNA that served as material.

This clone was seen more than once but under ten times. Original processing notes: Estimated nucleated cell counts came from reference gene primer amplification. The assay was immunoSEQ multiplex PCR, and TCRdb's table has in-frame clones only and misses some. The V and J calls and clone size are taken from that table; D and trimming were inferred from the DNA. The table lists roughly 200,000 clones, about 90% of them singletons. CDR1 SGHNT and CDR2 YYREEE come from the germline V gene (reference sequence). V shed 4 bases and J shed 1 base, with 8 bases lying between them. The CDR3 consists of 13 residues.

Sequencing was carried out using peripheral blood. This receptor was taken from a man in his sixties with active or convalescent COVID-19. The chain joins TRBV5-4 to TRBJ1-1, with D possibly matching TRBD1 (6 bases). CDR3 sequence (DNA): TGTGCCAGCAGCCCGGGACAGAACACTGAAGCTTTCTTT. It specifies CASSPGQNTEAFF.